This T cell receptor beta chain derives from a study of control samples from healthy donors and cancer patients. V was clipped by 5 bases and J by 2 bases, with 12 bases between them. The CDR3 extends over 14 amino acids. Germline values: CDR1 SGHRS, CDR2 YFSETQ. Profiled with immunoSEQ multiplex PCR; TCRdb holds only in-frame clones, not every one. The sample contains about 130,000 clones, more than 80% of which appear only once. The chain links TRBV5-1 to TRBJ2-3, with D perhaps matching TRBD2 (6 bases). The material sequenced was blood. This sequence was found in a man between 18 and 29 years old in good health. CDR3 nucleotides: TGCGCCAGCAGTAGCGGAAGCCACACAGATACGCAGTATTTT. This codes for CASSSGSHTDTQYF.